The 10 T cell receptor beta chains presented below share a single source sample, sequenced in a study of vaccination and CD4 T cells after COVID-19. No antigens are known for them. The treatment: approximately 9-day PBMC culture with coronavirus spike peptide pools or control peptides (ViraFEST assay). Sequence data for DNA of cultured CD4+ T cells were generated by the Oncomine TCR Beta short-read assay. MiXCR, run by TCRdb on the PCR reads, gives a single entry per CDR3 protein. The sample lists 11,000 or so distinct CDR3 sequences, approximately 50% occurring once. Sequenced input: CD4+ T cells from blood, cultured in vitro. All receptors derive from a human donor who had recovered from COVID-19.

The chain couples TRBV30 to TRBJ1-2, with 10 bases lining up with TRBD1. The CDR3 runs 16 residues. Germline V lookup: CDR1 GTSNPN, CDR2 SVGIG (reference sequence). V was pared by 0 bases and J by 4 bases, with 8 bases of the junction left unmatched. CDR3 coding DNA: TGTGCCTGGAGTGTATTTGGGGACAGGGGATCCTATGGCTACACCTTC. It is translated as CAWSVFGDRGSYGYTF.

The V call is TRBV2, the J call TRBJ2-5; TRBD2 is a possible D gene (5 bases). V was cut by 6 bases and J by 5 bases, with 16 bases left in between. Germline V gene data show CDR1 as SNHLY and CDR2 as FYNNEI. The CDR3 sequence is 14 residues long. CDR3 nucleotides: TGTGCCAGCAGGGTACTAGTTTCGTCGGAGACCCAGTACTTC. Its protein product is CASRVLVSSETQYF.

The V call is TRBV20-1, the J call TRBJ1-4, with D perhaps matching TRBD1 (5 bases). The V gene's germline CDR1 is DFQATT and CDR2 SNEGSKA (reference sequence). The CDR3 is 13 residues long. V lost 3 bases to trimming and J lost 8 bases, with 13 bases between them. CDR3 amino acids: CSARGRALEKLFF. Written as DNA, the CDR3 is TGCAGTGCTAGGGGACGCGCGTTGGAAAAACTGTTTTTT.

The gene calls are TRBV27 and TRBJ2-3, with D perhaps matching TRBD1 or TRBD2 (5 bases each). Trimming stripped 7 bases from V and 1 base from J, with 9 bases between. CDR1 and CDR2 (germline): MNHEY, SMNVEV (reference sequence). CDR3 length: 13 amino acids. The CDR3 DNA sequence: TGTGCCAGCATCCGAGGGGGCACAGATACGCAGTATTTT. Protein: CASIRGGTDTQYF.

V and J are TRBV7-9 and TRBJ2-2; maybe TRBD1 (5 bases). Germline V gene data show CDR1 as SEHNR and CDR2 as FQNEAQ (reference sequence). The CDR3 contains 17 residues. The V gene lost 2 bases and the J gene lost 4 bases, with 17 bases spanning the gap. CDR3 in DNA: TGTGCCAGCAGCTTAAGAGGTCAGGGTCAGAGCACCGGGGAGCTGTTTTTT. Translating it yields CASSLRGQGQSTGELFF.

This chain uses TRBV7-2 with TRBJ2-3; 11 bases line up with TRBD2. The CDR3 totals 19 residues. The germline gives CDR1 SGHTA, CDR2 FQGNSA. V was pared by 0 bases and J by 3 bases, with 11 bases of the junction left unmatched. Here the CDR3 DNA reads TGTGCCAGCAGCTTAGCGCGCGGTAGCGGGAGGGTTAGGACAGATACGCAGTATTTT. This gives the protein CASSLARGSGRVRTDTQYF. The full variable domain, completed using reference TRBV7-2 and TRBJ2-3, is GAGVSQSPSNKVTEKGKDVELRCDPISGHTALYWYRQSLGQGLEFLIYFQGNSAPDKSGLPSDRFSAERTGGSVSTLTIQRTQQEDSAVYLCASSLARGSGRVRTDTQYFGPGTRLTVL.

The CDR3 region has the DNA TGTGCCACCAGTGATTTCCGAGTACCCTATGGCTACACCTTC. Protein product: CATSDFRVPYGYTF. This chain joins TRBV24-1 and TRBJ1-2; no reliable D call. CDR3 length: 14 residues. Germline CDR1 and CDR2: KGHDR and SFDVKD. V was clipped by 1 base and J by 4 bases, with 9 bases between them.

The J gene is TRBJ2-7, the V gene TRBV5-8; 9 bases fit TRBD2. Looked up from germline, CDR1 is SGHTS and CDR2 is YDEGEE. V trimming: 5 bases; J trimming: 3 bases; junction bases outside the gene matches: 12. The CDR3 has 16 residues. The CDR3 DNA is TGTGCCAGCAGACGTTCCGGAGCGGGAGGAGGCTACGAGCAGTACTTC. This gives the protein CASRRSGAGGGYEQYF. The variable domain in full, completed from reference TRBV5-8 and TRBJ2-7, reads EAGVTQSPTHLIKTRGQQATLRCSPISGHTSVYWYQQALGLGLQFLLWYDEGEERNRGNFPPRFSGRQFPNYSSELNVNALELEDSALYLCASRRSGAGGGYEQYFGPGTRLTVT.

J is TRBJ2-2 and V is TRBV24-1; perhaps D is TRBD1 or TRBD2 (6 bases each). Per the germline V gene, CDR1 is KGHDR and CDR2 is SFDVKD. This CDR3 contains 16 residues. Deletions cut 7 bases from V and 4 bases from J, with 18 bases between. CDR3 sequence reads: CATSSSGGQTTGELFF. In DNA form, the CDR3 reads TGTGCCACCAGCTCCTCCGGGGGACAAACCACCGGGGAGCTGTTTTTT.

This clonotype counts as medium-sized. The chain joins TRBV19 to TRBJ1-1; D call uncertain. The CDR3 length is 14 residues. V lost 3 bases, J lost 1 base, and 9 bases lay in between. Germline values: CDR1 LNHDA, CDR2 SQIVND (reference sequence). The CDR3 region has the DNA TGTGCCAGTAGTATTATAGAGAGGAACACTGAAGCTTTCTTT. Translated: CASSIIERNTEAFF.